One sample yielded the 21 T cell receptor beta chains listed below, sequenced in a study of OX40 agonist ivuxolimab in advanced cancers. Here immunoSEQ multiplex PCR was the method, and the copy in TCRdb shows in-frame clones only, minus some. Altogether approximately 22,000 clones are present, roughly 88% being singletons, with the ten largest covering 34%. This sample comprised CD4+ or CD8+ T cells sorted from blood, obtained in a trial of the OX40 agonist ivuxolimab. All receptors come from an adult with an advanced solid tumor such as melanoma, head and neck, liver or kidney cancer.

The V gene is TRBV9, the J gene TRBJ2-5; D may be TRBD2 (5 bases). V lost 3 bases and J lost 1, with 10 bases in between. The CDR3 covers 14 residues. Germline V gene lookup returns CDR1 SGDLS and CDR2 YYNGEE. The CDR3 sequence is CASSAAGTQETQYF. In DNA, the CDR3 is TGTGCCAGCAGCGCTGCGGGCACCCAAGAGACCCAGTACTTC.

The V call is TRBV30, the J call TRBJ2-6; D remains unclear. Germline V gene lookup returns CDR1 GTSNPN and CDR2 SVGIG (reference sequence). CDR3 length: 14 residues. Trimming shortened V by 4 bases and J by 1 base, and 8 bases separated the two germline ends. CDR3 protein: CAWTSGSGANVLTF. The DNA of the CDR3 is TGTGCCTGGACTTCCGGATCTGGGGCCAACGTCCTGACTTTC. Drawing the rest from reference TRBV30 and TRBJ2-6, the complete variable domain is SQTIHQWPATLVQPVGSPLSLECTVEGTSNPNLYWYRQAAGRGLQLLFYSVGIGQISSEVPQNLSASRPQDRQFILSSKKLLLSDSGFYLCAWTSGSGANVLTFGAGSRLTVL.

The table lists this clone with a count of one. The chain combines TRBV5-4 with TRBJ2-5; 8 bases map to TRBD2. V dropped 5 bases and J dropped 4; count of bases not matched to a gene: 13. There are 16 residues in the CDR3. Germline assignment: CDR1 SGHNT and CDR2 YYREEE (reference sequence). The CDR3 loop is CASSIPGLGVGETQYF. In DNA form, the CDR3 reads TGTGCCAGCAGTATACCGGGACTAGGAGTCGGAGAGACCCAGTACTTC.

This chain connects TRBV7-6 to TRBJ2-7; D uncertain. Germline values: CDR1 SGHVS, CDR2 FNYEAQ. The ends were cut back, 5 bases at V and 3 bases at J, with 11 bases in the middle. This CDR3 region has 13 residues. The CDR3 DNA reads as TGTGCCAGCAGCCCCGGAAACAGCTACGAGCAGTACTTC. Translation: CASSPGNSYEQYF.

The J gene is TRBJ2-5, the V gene TRBV9; tentatively, D is TRBD1 or TRBD2 (7 bases each). The V and J ends lost 0 bases and 1 base respectively, with 13 bases between them. Germline V gene data show CDR1 as SGDLS and CDR2 as YYNGEE. The CDR3 is made up of 16 amino acids. CDR3: CASSVATGRAQETQYF. CDR3 sequence (DNA): TGTGCCAGCAGCGTAGCGACAGGGAGGGCCCAAGAGACCCAGTACTTC.

The chain is built from TRBV9 and TRBJ2-1; 8 bases are shared with TRBD2. The CDR3 spans 16 residues. Trimming cost V 2 bases and J 0 bases; bases outside gene matches: 4. The germline V gene has CDR1 SGDLS and CDR2 YYNGEE. As DNA, the CDR3 is TGTGCCAGCAGCGTCACTAGCGGTAGCTCCTACAATGAGCAGTTCTTC. Encoded protein: CASSVTSGSSYNEQFF.

The gene calls are TRBV5-4 and TRBJ1-3; TRBD1 aligns across 8 bases. This CDR3 is 14 amino acids long. Germline CDR1 and CDR2: SGHNT and YYREEE (reference sequence). V was pared by 4 bases and J by 8 bases, with 8 bases of the junction left unmatched. As DNA, the CDR3 is TGTGCCAGCAGCGCGGACAGGGATGTGGACACCATATATTTT. It codes for CASSADRDVDTIYF.

V and J are TRBV29-1 and TRBJ1-5, with a possible D match to TRBD1 (5 bases). Trimming took off 6 bases at V and 5 bases at J, with 20 bases between the two ends. This CDR3 region has 15 residues. Germline V gives CDR1 SQVTM, CDR2 ANQGSEA. CDR3 sequence (DNA): TGCAGCGTCCTTGGGGCGCCTGGGGGTGATCAGCCCCAGCATTTT. It specifies CSVLGAPGGDQPQHF.

The V call is TRBV4-3, the J call TRBJ2-1; 7 bases are a match to TRBD1. The CDR3 spans 18 residues. CDR1 and CDR2 (germline): LGHNA, YSLEER. J gave up 6 bases and V 1 base, and 15 bases lay outside the gene matches. The CDR3 nucleotides read TGCGCCAGCAGCCAAGGCGCTACAGGGGTCTCGGCCAGCAATGAGCAGTTCTTC. The encoded protein is CASSQGATGVSASNEQFF.

The rearrangement links TRBV29-1 to TRBJ2-7, with a possible D match to TRBD2 (6 bases). Germline V gene sequence: CDR1 SQVTM, CDR2 ANQGSEA. This CDR3 comprises 14 residues. V gave up 3 bases and J gave up 0 bases, with 12 bases separating them. This chain's CDR3 is CSVDWVRDSYEQYF. CDR3 coding DNA: TGCAGCGTTGATTGGGTGCGGGACTCCTACGAGCAGTACTTC.

The gene calls are TRBV19 and TRBJ2-1; D perhaps matches TRBD1 (6 bases). Trimming left V 1 base short and J 4 bases short, with 11 bases between. This CDR3 has 15 residues. Germline V gives CDR1 LNHDA, CDR2 SQIVND (reference sequence). The CDR3 spells CASSIGQGTYNEQFF. The CDR3 region has the DNA TGTGCCAGTAGTATAGGGCAGGGGACGTACAATGAGCAGTTCTTC.

The chain combines TRBV27 with TRBJ2-2, with 8 bases aligning to TRBD2. V lost 6 bases to trimming and J lost 5 bases; unmatched junction nucleotides: 8. Germline V CDR1 and CDR2: MNHEY, SMNVEV (reference sequence). The CDR3 has 15 amino acids. In DNA, the CDR3 is TGTGCCAGCAGGGAAGAACTAGCGGTTACCGGGGAGCTGTTTTTT. Its translation is CASREELAVTGELFF.

V is TRBV5-6 and J is TRBJ2-5, with 9 bases identical to TRBD2. This CDR3 has 17 residues. CDR1 and CDR2 (germline): SGHDT, YYEEEE. V lost 1 base to trimming and J lost 4 bases; unmatched junction nucleotides: 11. CDR3 loop: CASSLQSSGDPRETQYF. For the CDR3, the DNA is TGTGCCAGCAGCTTGCAGTCTAGCGGGGACCCCCGAGAGACCCAGTACTTC.

The rearrangement links TRBV4-3 to TRBJ2-1; D perhaps matches TRBD1 (6 bases). Trimming shortened V by 0 bases and J by 10 bases, and 16 bases separated the two germline ends. Germline values: CDR1 LGHNA, CDR2 YSLEER. The CDR3 length is 15 residues. The CDR3 loop is CASSQDWAGALEQFF. As DNA, the CDR3 is TGCGCCAGCAGCCAAGATTGGGCAGGGGCCTTAGAGCAGTTCTTC.

DNA for the CDR3: TGTGCCAGCAGCCAGTGGACAGGGGTAGGGGGCCAAGAGACCCAGTACTTC. The encoded protein is CASSQWTGVGGQETQYF. V usage is TRBV14 and J usage is TRBJ2-5; 9 positions agree with TRBD1. The CDR3 has 17 amino acids. Unmatched junction bases numbered 9, after V lost 3 bases and J lost 1 base. CDR1 SGHDN and CDR2 FVKESK come from the germline V gene.

The V gene is TRBV6-1, the J gene TRBJ1-1, with 8 bases identical to TRBD1. Trimming at V came to 5 bases and at J to 5 bases, leaving 1 base not matched to a gene. This CDR3 region has 12 residues. Germline V CDR1 and CDR2: MNHNS, SASEGT. In nucleotides, the CDR3 is TGTGCCAGCAGTACAGGGGGAACTGAAGCTTTCTTT. Translation: CASSTGGTEAFF.

The chain carries TRBV5-5 and TRBJ2-7; the D is unclear. V was trimmed by 3 bases and J by 1 base, leaving 11 bases between them. The CDR3 has 14 residues. The germline CDR1 and CDR2 sequences are SGHKS and YYEKEE (reference sequence). CDR3 bases: TGTGCCAGCAGCTACTTGTACGGATCCTACGAGCAGTACTTC. This translates into CASSYLYGSYEQYF.

V is TRBV6-5 and J is TRBJ2-1; TRBD2 agrees at 8 bases. CDR3 length equals 14 residues. Per the germline V gene, CDR1 is MNHEY and CDR2 is SVGAGI. J gave up 9 bases and V 7 bases, and 11 bases lay outside the gene matches. This chain's CDR3 is CASTGTRWSGEQFF. The DNA of the CDR3 is TGTGCCAGCACCGGGACTAGGTGGTCAGGTGAGCAGTTCTTC.

This sequence joins TRBV6-9 and TRBJ2-1; a weak D match, TRBD2 (5 bases). Germline CDR1 and CDR2: MNHGY and SVAAGI. V lost 4 bases, J lost 9 bases, and 13 bases lay in between. The CDR3 loop spans 13 amino acids. CDR3 sequence (DNA): TGTGCCAGCAGTTCCCCCACTAGGTTTGAGCAGTTCTTC. Residues: CASSSPTRFEQFF.

The CDR3 DNA reads as TGTGCCAGCAGTTTAGGGGCGAGCAATCAGCCCCAGCATTTT. Its protein is CASSLGASNQPQHF. The chain combines TRBV27 with TRBJ1-5; maybe TRBD1 (5 bases). The CDR3 loop spans 14 amino acids. Germline CDR1 reads MNHEY; CDR2 reads SMNVEV (reference sequence). The ends were cut back, 2 bases at V and 1 base at J, with 6 bases in the middle.

V is TRBV11-2 and J is TRBJ2-5; D is unclear. This CDR3 comprises 17 residues. Germline lookup yields CDR1 SGHAT and CDR2 FQNNGV. The V end was cut by 1 base, the J end by 7 bases, with 22 bases between. The CDR3 spells CASSLGTVRTTSGTQYF. In DNA, the CDR3 is TGTGCCAGCAGCTTAGGTACGGTCCGGACCACTTCAGGGACCCAGTACTTC.